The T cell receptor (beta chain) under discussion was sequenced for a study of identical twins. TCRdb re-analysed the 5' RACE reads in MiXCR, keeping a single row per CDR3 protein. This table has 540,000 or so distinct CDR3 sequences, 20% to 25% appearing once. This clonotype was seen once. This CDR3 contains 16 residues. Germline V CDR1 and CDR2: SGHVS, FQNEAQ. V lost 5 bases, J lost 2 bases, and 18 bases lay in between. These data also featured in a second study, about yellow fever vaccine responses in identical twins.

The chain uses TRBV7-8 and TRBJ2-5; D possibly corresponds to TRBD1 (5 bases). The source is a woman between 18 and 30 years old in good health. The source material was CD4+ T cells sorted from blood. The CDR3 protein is CASSKGAPTKQETQYF. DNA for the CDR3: TGTGCCAGCAGCAAAGGGGCTCCCACAAAACAAGAGACCCAGTACTTC.